The entry below gives a single T cell receptor (beta chain) sequence along with its context. The data were obtained in a study of shared clonotypes between healthy human individuals. The sorted-subset replicate PCRs were given about 210 ng DNA, which is 25,000 to 35,000 T cell genomes. This table comes from immunoSEQ multiplex PCR, and its TCRdb copy is limited to in-frame clones, with some not included. The sample gives under 750,000 clones, roughly 72% of which show up once; more than 1.5% is in the top ten. This CDR3 is built from 12 residues. Per germline, CDR1 SGHAT and CDR2 FQNNGV. Trimming took 5 bases from V and 8 from J; bases not matched to a gene: 1.

The chain couples TRBV11-2 to TRBJ2-1; TRBD1 aligns across 9 bases. This receptor was obtained from a woman aged 25 to 45 in good health. Source material: memory CD4+ T cells sorted from blood. Subset: CD45RA-negative fraction. The CDR3 sequence is CASSRDRDEQFF. The CDR3 DNA reads as TGTGCCAGCAGCAGGGACAGGGATGAGCAGTTCTTC.